Following are 15 T cell receptor beta chains from one sample sequenced in a study of naive and memory T cell subsets. TCR cDNA received a 3' ligated oligonucleotide that carried a UMI. The SP2 primer and nested alpha and beta constant region primers amplified ligated cDNA in four rounds. TCRdb independently ran MiXCR on the 5' RACE reads; one entry per CDR3 protein. Of tens of thousands of distinct CDR3 sequences listed, around 7.3% are singletons. These receptors were obtained from a male donor in good health.

There are a few counts of this clonotype. The chain combines TRBV5-5 with TRBJ2-1, with 8 bases aligning to TRBD1. In germline, CDR1 is SGHKS, CDR2 YYEKEE (reference sequence). The CDR3 sequence is 14 residues long. Trimming took 3 bases from V and 10 from J; bases not matched to a gene: 9. The CDR3 spells CASSSGTGFGEQFF. Written as DNA, the CDR3 is TGTGCCAGCAGCTCCGGGACAGGATTTGGGGAGCAGTTCTTC.

This sequence joins TRBV7-2 and TRBJ2-1; 8 bases fit TRBD2. Trimming at V came to 1 base and at J to 3 bases, leaving 11 bases not matched to a gene. CDR3 length: 18 residues. The V gene's germline CDR1 is SGHTA and CDR2 FQGNSA. CDR3 in amino acids: CASSLVVLGLEDYNEQFF. As DNA, the CDR3 is TGTGCCAGCAGCTTAGTAGTCTTGGGACTAGAGGACTACAATGAGCAGTTCTTC.

This clonotype was counted only a few times. V and J are TRBV5-5 and TRBJ2-7; no clear D. With 5 bases removed from V and 0 bases from J, the gap between germline ends came to 12 bases. Per the germline V gene, CDR1 is SGHKS and CDR2 is YYEKEE (reference sequence). The CDR3 is made up of 14 amino acids. The chain's CDR3 is CASSPLGSSYEQYF. DNA for the CDR3: TGTGCCAGCAGTCCGCTGGGTAGCTCCTACGAGCAGTACTTC.

This clonotype has more than one count but fewer than ten. The chain combines TRBV6-5 with TRBJ2-7, with D possibly being TRBD2 (5 bases). This CDR3 has 15 residues. Trimming removed 4 bases from V and 7 bases from J, with 20 bases in between. CDR1 is MNHEY and CDR2 is SVGAGI in the germline V gene. Here the CDR3 reads CASSSPSSDGKEQYF. The CDR3 region has the DNA TGTGCCAGCAGTTCACCCTCATCGGACGGGAAGGAGCAGTACTTC.

In this sample, this clonotype turned up a few times. J is TRBJ1-4 and V is TRBV6-6, with D hard to call. CDR3 length: 14 amino acids. Germline V gives CDR1 MNHNY, CDR2 SVGAGI (reference sequence). The ends were cut back, 0 bases at V and 4 bases at J, with 6 bases in the middle. The CDR3 nucleotides are TGTGCCAGCAGTTACTCGGGAGATAATGAAAAACTGTTTTTT. This gives the protein CASSYSGDNEKLFF.

The chain employs TRBV7-9 and TRBJ1-1; D possibly corresponds to TRBD1 (6 bases). V was clipped by 3 bases and J by 2 bases, with 10 bases between them. This CDR3 contains 14 residues. Germline V gives CDR1 SEHNR, CDR2 FQNEAQ (reference sequence). The CDR3 DNA reads as TGTGCCAGCAGCTTCTGGACAGACAACACTGAAGCTTTCTTT. Translating gives CASSFWTDNTEAFF. Full variable domain (missing parts from reference TRBV7-9 and TRBJ1-1): DTGVSQNPRHKITKRGQNVTFRCDPISEHNRLYWYRQTLGQGPEFLTYFQNEAQLEKSRLLSDRFSAERPKGSFSTLEIQRTEQGDSAMYLCASSFWTDNTEAFFGQGTRLTVV.

This clonotype was detected only a few times. The chain is built from TRBV7-6 and TRBJ1-1, with D hard to call. The CDR3 has 13 amino acids. V was cut by 4 bases and J by 0 bases, with 6 bases left in between. The V gene's germline CDR1 is SGHVS and CDR2 FNYEAQ. The DNA of the CDR3 is TGTGCCAGCAGCTACGGGCTGAACACTGAAGCTTTCTTT. As protein: CASSYGLNTEAFF.

The chain employs TRBV25-1 and TRBJ2-7, with D possibly TRBD2 on 6 matching bases. Trimming pared 4 bases from V and 3 bases from J, leaving 10 bases between. CDR3 size: 13 residues. Germline lookup yields CDR1 MGHDK and CDR2 SYGVNS. This chain's CDR3 is CASSASGDYEQYF. The CDR3 DNA reads as TGTGCCAGCAGTGCGTCGGGGGACTACGAGCAGTACTTC.

There are many counts of this clonotype. V is TRBV15 and J is TRBJ2-7, with D possibly being TRBD1 (6 bases). With 4 bases removed from V and 7 bases from J, the gap between germline ends came to 17 bases. The germline V gene encodes CDR1 LNHNV and CDR2 YYDKDF (reference sequence). The CDR3 totals 14 residues. The CDR3 coding sequence is TGTGCCACCAGCAACCGGGACATCCCTTGGGAGCAGTACTTC. It specifies CATSNRDIPWEQYF.

CDR3 bases: TGCAGTGCCCCTGACAGTGGTAGATTTAATGAAAAACTGTTTTTT. It codes for CSAPDSGRFNEKLFF. The gene calls are TRBV20-1 and TRBJ1-4; possible D gene TRBD1, 5 bases. Germline CDR1 and CDR2: DFQATT and SNEGSKA (reference sequence). V lost 6 bases and J 4 bases, leaving 18 bases between the germline ends. The CDR3 covers 15 residues.

There are a few counts of this clonotype. V gene TRBV7-9 combines with J gene TRBJ2-3; tentatively, D is TRBD2 (5 bases). V gave up 4 bases and J gave up 1 base, with 15 bases separating them. The CDR3 contains 16 residues. Germline CDR1 is SEHNR and CDR2 is FQNEAQ (reference sequence). The CDR3 loop reads CASSSPLGIGTDTQYF. In DNA form, the CDR3 reads TGTGCCAGCAGCTCCCCCCTCGGGATCGGCACAGATACGCAGTATTTT.

This clonotype was counted between two and nine times. The CDR3 DNA reads TGTGCCAGCAGCCTAAGGGGGGGACAGAGTGAAGCTTTCTTT. It encodes CASSLRGGQSEAFF. The chain links TRBV14 to TRBJ1-1; 7 bases fit TRBD1. Germline CDR1 is SGHDN and CDR2 is FVKESK. The trim removed 4 bases at V and 7 bases at J, leaving 9 bases unmatched. This CDR3 comprises 14 residues.

In its sample, this clonotype was seen many times. This chain links TRBV6-6 with TRBJ2-1; 8 bases are a match to TRBD2. The CDR3 totals 11 residues. J was trimmed by 16 bases and V by 4 bases; bases with no gene match: 6. Germline CDR1 MNHNY, CDR2 SVGAGI (reference sequence). In nucleotides, the CDR3 is TGTGCCAGCAGTTCGGGGGGGCTAAGTTTCTTC. This sequence encodes CASSSGGLSFF.

In this sample, this clonotype turned up a few times. The V and J genes are TRBV6-1 and TRBJ2-3, with TRBD2 matching 15 bases. Trimming took 9 bases from V and 5 from J; bases not matched to a gene: 3. The CDR3 runs to 14 residues. Germline V CDR1 and CDR2: MNHNS, SASEGT. CDR3 coding DNA: TGTGCCAGGCGGACTAGCGGGGGGGGAGATACGCAGTATTTT. Translated: CARRTSGGGDTQYF.

The chain links TRBV5-1 to TRBJ2-1, with no clear D. The CDR3 covers 12 residues. Germline CDR1 reads SGHRS; CDR2 reads YFSETQ. Trimming took off 5 bases at V and 5 bases at J, with 8 bases between the two ends. CDR3 residues: CASSPWDNEQFF. CDR3 DNA: TGCGCCAGCAGTCCTTGGGACAATGAGCAGTTCTTC.